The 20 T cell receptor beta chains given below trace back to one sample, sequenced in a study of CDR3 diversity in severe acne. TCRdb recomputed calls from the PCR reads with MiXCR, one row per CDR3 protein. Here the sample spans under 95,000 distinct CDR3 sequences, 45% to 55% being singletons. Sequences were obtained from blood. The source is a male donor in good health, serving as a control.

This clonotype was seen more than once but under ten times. CDR3 region: CSVEDRGEKLFF. Written as DNA, the CDR3 is TGCAGCGTTGAAGATCGAGGCGAAAAACTGTTTTTT. The chain has TRBV29-1 and TRBJ1-4; D is uncertain. This CDR3 has 12 residues. Trimming took off 0 bases at V and 8 bases at J, with 7 bases between the two ends. Germline CDR1 SQVTM, CDR2 ANQGSEA.

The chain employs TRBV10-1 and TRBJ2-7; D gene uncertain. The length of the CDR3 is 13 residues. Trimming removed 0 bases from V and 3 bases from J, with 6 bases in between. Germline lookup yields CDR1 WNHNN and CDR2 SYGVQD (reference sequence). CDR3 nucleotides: TGCGCCAGCAGTGAGTCGAAAAGCTACGAGCAGTACTTC. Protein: CASSESKSYEQYF.

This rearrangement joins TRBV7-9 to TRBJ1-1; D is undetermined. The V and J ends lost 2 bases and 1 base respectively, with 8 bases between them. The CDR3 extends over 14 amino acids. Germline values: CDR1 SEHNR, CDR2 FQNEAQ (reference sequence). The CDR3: CASSLFGANTEAFF. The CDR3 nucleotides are TGTGCCAGCAGCTTATTTGGCGCGAACACTGAAGCTTTCTTT.

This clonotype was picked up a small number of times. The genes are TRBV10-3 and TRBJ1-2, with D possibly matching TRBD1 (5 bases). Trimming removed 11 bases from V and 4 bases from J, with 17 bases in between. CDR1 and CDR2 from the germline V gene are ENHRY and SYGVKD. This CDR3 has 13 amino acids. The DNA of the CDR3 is TGTGCCTCAACTCCGGAGGGGCTCTATGGCTACACCTTC. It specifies CASTPEGLYGYTF.

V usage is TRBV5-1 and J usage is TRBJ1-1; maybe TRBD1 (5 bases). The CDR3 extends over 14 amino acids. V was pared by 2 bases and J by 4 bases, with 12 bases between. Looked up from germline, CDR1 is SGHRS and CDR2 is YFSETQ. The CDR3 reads CASSLVGVGTEAFF. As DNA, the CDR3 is TGCGCCAGCAGCTTAGTAGGGGTCGGCACTGAAGCTTTCTTT.

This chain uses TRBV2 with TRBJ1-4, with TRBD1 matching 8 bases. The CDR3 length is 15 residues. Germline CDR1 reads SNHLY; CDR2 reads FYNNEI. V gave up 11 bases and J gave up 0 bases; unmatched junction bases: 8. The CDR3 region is CAGRDRLATNEKLFF. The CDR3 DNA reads TGTGCCGGCCGGGACAGGCTTGCAACTAATGAAAAACTGTTTTTT.

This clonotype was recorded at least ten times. In DNA, the CDR3 is TGTGCCACCAGCCTTACAGGGGACGAGCAGTACTTC. Protein product: CATSLTGDEQYF. V gene TRBV24-1 combines with J gene TRBJ2-7; 7 nucleotides align to TRBD1. The germline CDR1 and CDR2 sequences are KGHDR and SFDVKD. CDR3 length equals 12 residues. Trimming removed 7 bases from V and 5 bases from J; junction bases left unmatched: 4.

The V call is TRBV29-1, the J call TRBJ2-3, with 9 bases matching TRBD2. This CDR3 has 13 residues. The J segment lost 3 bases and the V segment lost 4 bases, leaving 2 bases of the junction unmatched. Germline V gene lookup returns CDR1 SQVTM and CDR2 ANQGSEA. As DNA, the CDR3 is TGCAGCGTTGGGCGGGAGGGGACAGATACGCAGTATTTT. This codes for CSVGREGTDTQYF.

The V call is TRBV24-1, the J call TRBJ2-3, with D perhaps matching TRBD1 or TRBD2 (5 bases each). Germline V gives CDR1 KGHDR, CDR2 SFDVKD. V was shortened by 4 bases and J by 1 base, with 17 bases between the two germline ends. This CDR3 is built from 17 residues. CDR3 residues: CATSDSFRGVGTDTQYF. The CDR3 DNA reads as TGTGCCACCAGTGACTCCTTCAGAGGGGTTGGCACAGATACGCAGTATTTT.

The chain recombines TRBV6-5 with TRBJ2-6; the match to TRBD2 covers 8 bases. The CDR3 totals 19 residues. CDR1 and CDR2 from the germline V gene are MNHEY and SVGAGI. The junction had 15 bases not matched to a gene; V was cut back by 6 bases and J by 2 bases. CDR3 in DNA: TGTGCCAGCAGCAGAGAGTACCTCGGGGGGGGGGCTGGGGCCAACGTCCTGACTTTC. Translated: CASSREYLGGGAGANVLTF.

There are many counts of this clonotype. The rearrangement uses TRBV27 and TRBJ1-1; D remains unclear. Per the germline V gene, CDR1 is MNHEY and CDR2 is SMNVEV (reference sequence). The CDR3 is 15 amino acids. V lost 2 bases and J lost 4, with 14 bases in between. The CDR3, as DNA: TGTGCCAGCAGTTTACTTGGTGCAGTGGGCACTGAAGCTTTCTTT. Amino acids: CASSLLGAVGTEAFF.

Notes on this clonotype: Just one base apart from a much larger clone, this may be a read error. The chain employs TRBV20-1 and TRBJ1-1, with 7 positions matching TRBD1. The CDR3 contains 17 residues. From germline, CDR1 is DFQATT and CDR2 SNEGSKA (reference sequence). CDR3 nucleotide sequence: TGCAGTGCCCTGGGCCCGACAGGGCCCCTTATTTCCACTAAAGCTTTCTTT. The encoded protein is CSALGPTGPLISTKAFF.

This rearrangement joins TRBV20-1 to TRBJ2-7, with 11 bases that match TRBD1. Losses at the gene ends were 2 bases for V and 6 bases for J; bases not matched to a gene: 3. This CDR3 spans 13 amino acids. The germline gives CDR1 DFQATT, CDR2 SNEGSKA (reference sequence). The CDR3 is CSARRTGGFEQYF. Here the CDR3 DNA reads TGCAGTGCTAGACGGACAGGGGGCTTCGAGCAGTACTTC.

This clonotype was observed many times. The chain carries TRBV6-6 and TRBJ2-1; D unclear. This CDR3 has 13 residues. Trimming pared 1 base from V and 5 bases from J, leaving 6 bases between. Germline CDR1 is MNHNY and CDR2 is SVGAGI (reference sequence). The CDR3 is CASSYYGHNEQFF. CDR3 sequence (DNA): TGTGCCAGCAGTTACTACGGGCACAATGAGCAGTTCTTC.

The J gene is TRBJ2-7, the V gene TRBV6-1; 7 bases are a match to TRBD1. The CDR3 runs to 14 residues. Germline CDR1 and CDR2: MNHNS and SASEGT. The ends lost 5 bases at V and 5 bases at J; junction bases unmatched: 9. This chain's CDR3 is CASSYSTGSHEQYF. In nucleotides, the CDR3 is TGTGCCAGCAGTTACTCGACAGGGTCCCACGAGCAGTACTTC.

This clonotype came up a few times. This CDR3 reads CASTVTRGLNYEQYF. The CDR3 DNA reads as TGTGCCAGCACCGTAACACGCGGCTTGAATTACGAGCAGTACTTC. The V and J genes are TRBV5-6 and TRBJ2-7; D is unclear. Germline V gene data show CDR1 as SGHDT and CDR2 as YYEEEE. With 6 bases removed from V and 4 bases from J, the gap between germline ends came to 20 bases. The CDR3 sequence is 15 residues long.

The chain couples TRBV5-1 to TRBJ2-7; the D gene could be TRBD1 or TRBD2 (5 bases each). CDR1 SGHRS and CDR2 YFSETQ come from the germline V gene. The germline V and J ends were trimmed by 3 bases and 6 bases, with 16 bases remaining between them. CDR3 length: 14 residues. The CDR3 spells CASSWDVAAGEQYF. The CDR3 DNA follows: TGCGCCAGCAGCTGGGACGTCGCCGCGGGCGAGCAGTACTTC.

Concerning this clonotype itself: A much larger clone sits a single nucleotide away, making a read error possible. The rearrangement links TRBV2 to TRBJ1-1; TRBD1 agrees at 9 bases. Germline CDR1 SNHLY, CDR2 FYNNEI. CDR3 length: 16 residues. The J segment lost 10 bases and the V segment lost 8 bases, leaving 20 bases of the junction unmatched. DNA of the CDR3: TGTGCCAGCCTCTCCGGGACAGGGCTAATTAGGCCTGCAGCTTTCTTT. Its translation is CASLSGTGLIRPAAFF. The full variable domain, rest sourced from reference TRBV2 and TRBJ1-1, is EPEVTQTPSHQVTQMGQEVILRCVPISNHLYFYWYRQILGQKVEFLVSFYNNEISEKSEIFDDQFSVERPDGSNFTLKIRSTKLEDSAMYFCASLSGTGLIRPAAFFGQGTRLTVV.

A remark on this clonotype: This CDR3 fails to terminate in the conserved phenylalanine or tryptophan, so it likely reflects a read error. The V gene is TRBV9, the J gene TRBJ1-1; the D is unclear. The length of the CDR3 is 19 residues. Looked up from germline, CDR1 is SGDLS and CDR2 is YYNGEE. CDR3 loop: CASSVEGGRVPLMNTEAFL. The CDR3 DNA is TGCGCCAGCAGCGTAGAGGGAGGAAGGGTCCCGCTAATGAACACTGAAGCTTTCCTT.

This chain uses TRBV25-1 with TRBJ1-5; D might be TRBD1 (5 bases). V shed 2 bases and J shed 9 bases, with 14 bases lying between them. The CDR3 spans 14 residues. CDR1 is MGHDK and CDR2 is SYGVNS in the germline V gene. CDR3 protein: CASSEAREVTPQHF. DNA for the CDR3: TGTGCCAGCAGTGAAGCCAGGGAGGTTACGCCCCAGCATTTT.